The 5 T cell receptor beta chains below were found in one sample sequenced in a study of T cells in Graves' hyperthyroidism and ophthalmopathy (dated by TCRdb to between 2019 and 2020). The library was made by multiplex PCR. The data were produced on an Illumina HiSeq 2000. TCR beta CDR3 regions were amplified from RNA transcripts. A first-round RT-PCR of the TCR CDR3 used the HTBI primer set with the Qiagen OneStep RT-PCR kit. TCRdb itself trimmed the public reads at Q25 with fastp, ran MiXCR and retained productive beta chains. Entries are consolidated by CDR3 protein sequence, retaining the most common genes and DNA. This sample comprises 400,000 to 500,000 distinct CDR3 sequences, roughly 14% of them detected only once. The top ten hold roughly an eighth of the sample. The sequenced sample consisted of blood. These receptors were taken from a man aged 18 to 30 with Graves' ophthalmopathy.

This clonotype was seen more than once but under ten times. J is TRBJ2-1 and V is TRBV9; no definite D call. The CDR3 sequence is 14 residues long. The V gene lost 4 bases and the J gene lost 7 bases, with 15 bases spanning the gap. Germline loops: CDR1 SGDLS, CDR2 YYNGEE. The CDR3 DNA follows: TGTGCCAGCAGCCCATCGCCCGAGCGTAATGAGCAGTTCTTC. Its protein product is CASSPSPERNEQFF. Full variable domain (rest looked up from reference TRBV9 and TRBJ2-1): DSGVTQTPKHLITATGQRVTLRCSPRSGDLSVYWYQQSLDQGLQFLIQYYNGEERAKGNILERFSAQQFPDLHSELNLSSLELGDSALYFCASSPSPERNEQFFGPGTRLTVL.

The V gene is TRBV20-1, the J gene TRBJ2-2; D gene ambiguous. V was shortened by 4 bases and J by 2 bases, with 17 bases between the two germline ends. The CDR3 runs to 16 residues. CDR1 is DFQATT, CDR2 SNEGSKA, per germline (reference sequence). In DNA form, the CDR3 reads TGCAGTGCTAAACCCCGGCAGGTTCCTAACACCGGGGAGCTGTTTTTT. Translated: CSAKPRQVPNTGELFF.

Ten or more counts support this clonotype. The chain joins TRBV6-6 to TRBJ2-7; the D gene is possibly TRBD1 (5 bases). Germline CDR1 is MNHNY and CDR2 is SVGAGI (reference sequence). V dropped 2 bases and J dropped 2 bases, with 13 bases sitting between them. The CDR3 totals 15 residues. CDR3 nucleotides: TGTGCCAGCAGTTACGGGGCAGGGCTAACCTACGAGCAGTACTTC. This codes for CASSYGAGLTYEQYF.

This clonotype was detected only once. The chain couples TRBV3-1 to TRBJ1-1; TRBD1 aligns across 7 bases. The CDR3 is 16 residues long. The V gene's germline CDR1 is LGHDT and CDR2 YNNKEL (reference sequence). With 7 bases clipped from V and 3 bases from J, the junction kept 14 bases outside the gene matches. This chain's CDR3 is CASIDGAGGGYTEAFF. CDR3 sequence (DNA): TGTGCCAGCATCGACGGGGCAGGGGGAGGATACACTGAAGCTTTCTTT.

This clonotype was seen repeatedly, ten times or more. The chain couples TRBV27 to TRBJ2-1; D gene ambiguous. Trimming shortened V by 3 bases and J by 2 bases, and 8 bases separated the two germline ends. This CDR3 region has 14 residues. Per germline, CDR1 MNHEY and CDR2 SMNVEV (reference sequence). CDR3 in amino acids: CASSFGTPYNEQFF. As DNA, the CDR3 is TGTGCCAGCAGTTTCGGTACTCCCTACAATGAGCAGTTCTTC.